This T cell receptor beta chain was captured in a study of identical twins. Study findings and constraints: Researchers reported excess low generation probability among twin-shared out-of-frame alpha sequences. Invariant cells of the MAIT and iNKT types might have partly distorted the zero-insertion analyses.

This clonotype has more than one count but fewer than ten. Its antigen is currently unknown. Trimming stripped 6 bases from V and 0 bases from J, with 9 bases between. The length of the CDR3 is 13 residues. In germline, CDR1 is SGHTA, CDR2 FQGNSA. Unique molecular identifiers were present on the cDNA, which also gained a universal primer site by template switching. MiXCR, applied by TCRdb to the 5' RACE reads, yields one record per CDR3 protein. This table has about 720,000 distinct CDR3 sequences, 8.5% to 9.5% appearing once. Separately, the same data were catalogued under a study of yellow fever vaccine responses in identical twins.

Sequencing used PBMCs. The V call is TRBV7-2, the J call TRBJ2-7, with D possibly matching TRBD2 (6 bases). The sequence was obtained from a woman aged 18-29 years in good health. CDR3 DNA: TGTGCCAGCAGGGAGGGGAGCTCCTACGAGCAGTACTTC. Residues: CASREGSSYEQYF.